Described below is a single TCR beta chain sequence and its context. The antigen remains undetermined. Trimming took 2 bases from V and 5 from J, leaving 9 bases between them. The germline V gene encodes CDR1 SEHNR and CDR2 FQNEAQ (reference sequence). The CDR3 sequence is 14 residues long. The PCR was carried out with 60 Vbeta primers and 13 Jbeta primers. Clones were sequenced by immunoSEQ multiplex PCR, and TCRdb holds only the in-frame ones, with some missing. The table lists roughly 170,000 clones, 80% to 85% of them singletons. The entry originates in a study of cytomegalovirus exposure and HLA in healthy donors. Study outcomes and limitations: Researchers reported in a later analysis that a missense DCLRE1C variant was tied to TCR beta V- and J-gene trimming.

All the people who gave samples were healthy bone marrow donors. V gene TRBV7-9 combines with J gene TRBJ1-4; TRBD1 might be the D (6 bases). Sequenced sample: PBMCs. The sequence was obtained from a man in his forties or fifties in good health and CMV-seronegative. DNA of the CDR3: TGTGCCAGCAGCTTATCAGGGGTAAATGAAAAACTGTTTTTT. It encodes CASSLSGVNEKLFF.